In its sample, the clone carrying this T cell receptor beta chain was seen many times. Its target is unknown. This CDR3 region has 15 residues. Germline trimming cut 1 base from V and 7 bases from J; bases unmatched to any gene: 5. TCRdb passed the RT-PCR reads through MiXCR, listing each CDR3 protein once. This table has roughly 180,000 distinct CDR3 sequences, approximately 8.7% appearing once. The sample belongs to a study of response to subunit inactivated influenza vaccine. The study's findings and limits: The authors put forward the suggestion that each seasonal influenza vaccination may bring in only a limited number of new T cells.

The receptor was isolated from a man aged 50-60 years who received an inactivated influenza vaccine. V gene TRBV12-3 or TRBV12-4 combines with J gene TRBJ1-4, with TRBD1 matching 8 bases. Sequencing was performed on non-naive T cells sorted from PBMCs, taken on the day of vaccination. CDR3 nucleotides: TGTGCCAGCAGTTTAGACGGGACAGGAGGTGAAAAACTGTTTTTT. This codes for CASSLDGTGGEKLFF.